This TCR beta chain originates from a study of beta chain features in type 1 diabetes. Overall study results and limits: PCR might preferentially amplify shorter templates, equally in patients and controls. Shortening of TCRB CDR3s, moderate but significant, appeared in all four CD4+ subsets of Type 1 diabetes patients.

The CDR3 covers 15 residues. CDR1 is SGHTA, CDR2 FQGNSA, per germline. The trim removed 8 bases at V and 6 bases at J, leaving 14 bases unmatched. Comments on this clone: Its antigen is still unknown.

A sort by CD45RO/CCR7/CD25/CD127/CD95/CD27 yielded CD4+ naive, central memory, regulatory and stem cell-like memory cells. Every bit of the isolated RNA underwent reverse transcription, so sequencing read expressed TCRB transcripts. Generated by immunoSEQ multiplex PCR, the TCRdb table keeps only in-frame clones and is missing some. Of 150,000 to 200,000 clones in the sample, approximately 9% are singletons; the top ten hold around 0.5%. The receptor's source is a woman between 18 and 29 years old with type 1 diabetes. The sequencing input was central memory CD4+ T cells from blood. The chain joins TRBV7-2 to TRBJ2-3; 7 bases map to TRBD2. CDR3 protein: CASPASGHPLDTQYF. Here the CDR3 DNA reads TGTGCCAGCCCCGCTAGCGGACACCCTCTGGATACGCAGTATTTT.